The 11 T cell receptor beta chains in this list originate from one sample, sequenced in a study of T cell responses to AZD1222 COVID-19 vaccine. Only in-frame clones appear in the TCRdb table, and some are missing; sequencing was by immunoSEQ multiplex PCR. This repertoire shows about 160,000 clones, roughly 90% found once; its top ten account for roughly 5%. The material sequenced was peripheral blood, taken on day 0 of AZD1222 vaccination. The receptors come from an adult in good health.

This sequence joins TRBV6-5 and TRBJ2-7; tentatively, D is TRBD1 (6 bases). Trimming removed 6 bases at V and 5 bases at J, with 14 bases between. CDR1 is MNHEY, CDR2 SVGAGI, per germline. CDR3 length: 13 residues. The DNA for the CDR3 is TGTGCCAGCAGGCAGGGGTACGGTCACGAGCAGTACTTC. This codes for CASRQGYGHEQYF.

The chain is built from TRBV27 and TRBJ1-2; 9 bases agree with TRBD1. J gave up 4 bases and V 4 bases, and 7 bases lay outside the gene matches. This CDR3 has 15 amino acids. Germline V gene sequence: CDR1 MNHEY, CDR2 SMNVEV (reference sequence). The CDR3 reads CASSSRGTGTYGYTF. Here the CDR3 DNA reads TGTGCCAGCAGTTCTAGGGGGACAGGGACCTATGGCTACACCTTC.

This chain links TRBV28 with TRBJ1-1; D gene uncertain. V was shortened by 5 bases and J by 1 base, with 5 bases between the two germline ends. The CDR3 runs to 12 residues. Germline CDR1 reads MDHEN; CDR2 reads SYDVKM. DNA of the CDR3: TGTGCCAGCAGTGTCAGGAACACTGAAGCTTTCTTT. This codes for CASSVRNTEAFF.

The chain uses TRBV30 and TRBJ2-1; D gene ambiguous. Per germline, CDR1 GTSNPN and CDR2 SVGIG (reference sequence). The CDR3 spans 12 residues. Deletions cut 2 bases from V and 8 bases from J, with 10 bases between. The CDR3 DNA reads TGTGCCTGGAGTTCGTCTAAGGATGAGCAGTTCTTC. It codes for CAWSSSKDEQFF.

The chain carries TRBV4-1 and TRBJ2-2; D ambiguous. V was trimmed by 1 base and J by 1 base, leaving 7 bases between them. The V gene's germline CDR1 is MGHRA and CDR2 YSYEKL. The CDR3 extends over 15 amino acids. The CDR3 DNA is TGCGCCAGCAGCCAAGGCCACCTGAACACCGGGGAGCTGTTTTTT. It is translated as CASSQGHLNTGELFF.

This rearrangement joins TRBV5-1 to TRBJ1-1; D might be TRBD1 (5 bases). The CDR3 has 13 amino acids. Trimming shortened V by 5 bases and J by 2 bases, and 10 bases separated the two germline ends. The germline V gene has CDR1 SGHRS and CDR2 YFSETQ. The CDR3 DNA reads TGCGCCAGCAGGCCCAGGGTAAACACTGAAGCTTTCTTT. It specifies CASRPRVNTEAFF.

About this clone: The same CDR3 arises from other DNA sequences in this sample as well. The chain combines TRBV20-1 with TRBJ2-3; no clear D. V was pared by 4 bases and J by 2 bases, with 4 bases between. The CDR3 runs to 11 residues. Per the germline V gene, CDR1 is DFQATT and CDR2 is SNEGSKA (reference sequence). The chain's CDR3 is CSATLTDTQYF. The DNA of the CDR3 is TGCAGTGCTACCCTCACAGATACGCAGTATTTT.

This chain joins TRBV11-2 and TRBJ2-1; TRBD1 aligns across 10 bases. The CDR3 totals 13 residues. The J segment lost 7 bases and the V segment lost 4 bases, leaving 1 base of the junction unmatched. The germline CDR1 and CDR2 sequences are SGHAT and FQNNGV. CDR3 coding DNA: TGTGCCAGCAGCTGGGGACAGGGGAATGAGCAGTTCTTC. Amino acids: CASSWGQGNEQFF.

The CDR3 protein is CASSPNRDRGVHGYTF. CDR3 DNA: TGCGCCAGCAGCCCCAACCGGGACAGGGGTGTCCATGGCTACACCTTC. J is TRBJ1-2 and V is TRBV4-3; 10 bases fit TRBD1. The germline gives CDR1 LGHNA, CDR2 YSLEER. With V trimmed by 4 bases and J by 6 bases, 11 bases remained unmatched. This CDR3 has 16 amino acids.

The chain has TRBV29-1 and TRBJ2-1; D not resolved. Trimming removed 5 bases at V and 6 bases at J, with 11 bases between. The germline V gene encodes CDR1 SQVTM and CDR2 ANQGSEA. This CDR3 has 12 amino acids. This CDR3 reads CSVRRPSNEQFF. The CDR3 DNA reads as TGCAGCGTTCGCCGTCCGAGCAATGAGCAGTTCTTC.

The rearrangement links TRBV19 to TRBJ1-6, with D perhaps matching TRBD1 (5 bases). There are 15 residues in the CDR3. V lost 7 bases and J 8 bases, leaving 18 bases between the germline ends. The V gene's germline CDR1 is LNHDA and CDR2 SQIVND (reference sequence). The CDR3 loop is CASMDRGYEYSPLHF. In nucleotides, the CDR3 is TGTGCCAGTATGGATCGGGGGTACGAATATTCACCCCTCCACTTT.